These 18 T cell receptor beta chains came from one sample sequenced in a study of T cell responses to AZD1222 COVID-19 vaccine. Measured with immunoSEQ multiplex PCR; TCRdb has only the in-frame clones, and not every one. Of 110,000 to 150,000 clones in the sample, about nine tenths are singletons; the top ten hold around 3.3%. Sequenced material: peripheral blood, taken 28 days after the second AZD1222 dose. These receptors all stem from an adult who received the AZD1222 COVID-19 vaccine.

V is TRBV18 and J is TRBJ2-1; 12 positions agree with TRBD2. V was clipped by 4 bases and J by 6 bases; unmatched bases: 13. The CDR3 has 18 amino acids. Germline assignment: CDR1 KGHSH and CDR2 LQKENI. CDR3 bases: TGTGCCAGCTCACTAACTGAAGGACTAGCGGGGAGGGGCAATGAGCAGTTCTTC. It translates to CASSLTEGLAGRGNEQFF.

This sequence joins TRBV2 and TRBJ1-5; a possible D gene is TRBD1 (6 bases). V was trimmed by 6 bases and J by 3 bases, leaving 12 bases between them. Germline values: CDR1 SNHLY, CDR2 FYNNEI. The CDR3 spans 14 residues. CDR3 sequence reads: CASSIGQINQPQHF. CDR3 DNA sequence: TGTGCCAGCAGCATAGGACAGATCAATCAGCCCCAGCATTTT.

The CDR3 here is CASSVATASGETQYF. The CDR3 DNA reads as TGTGCCAGCAGCGTAGCTACGGCTTCGGGGGAGACCCAGTACTTC. The chain employs TRBV9 and TRBJ2-5; TRBD2 is a possible D gene (5 bases). The CDR3 length is 15 residues. Germline values: CDR1 SGDLS, CDR2 YYNGEE. V was shortened by 0 bases and J by 5 bases, with 14 bases between the two germline ends.

Here the CDR3 DNA reads TGTGCCAGCAGTCCCCAGGCGGATCATAGCAATCAGCCCCAGCATTTT. It specifies CASSPQADHSNQPQHF. The V call is TRBV6-2 or TRBV6-3, the J call TRBJ1-5; D is ambiguous. V lost 5 bases and J lost 0, with 14 bases in between. CDR1 MNHEY and CDR2 SVGEGT come from the germline V gene. This CDR3 has 16 amino acids.

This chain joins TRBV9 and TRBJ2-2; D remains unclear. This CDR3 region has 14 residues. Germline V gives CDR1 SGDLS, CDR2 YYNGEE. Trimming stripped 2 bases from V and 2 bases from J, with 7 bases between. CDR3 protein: CASSVGINTGELFF. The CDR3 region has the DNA TGTGCCAGCAGCGTTGGGATTAACACCGGGGAGCTGTTTTTT.

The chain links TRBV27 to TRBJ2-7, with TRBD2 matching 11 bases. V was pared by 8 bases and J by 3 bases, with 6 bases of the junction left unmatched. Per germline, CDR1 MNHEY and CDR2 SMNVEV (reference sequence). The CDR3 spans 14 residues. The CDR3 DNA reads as TGTGCCAGCTCCCATGGGACTAGCGGCTACGAGCAGTACTTC. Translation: CASSHGTSGYEQYF.

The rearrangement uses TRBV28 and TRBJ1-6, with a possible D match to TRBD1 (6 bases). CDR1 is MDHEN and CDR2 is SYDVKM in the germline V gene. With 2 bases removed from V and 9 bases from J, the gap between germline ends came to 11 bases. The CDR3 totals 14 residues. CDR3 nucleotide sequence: TGTGCCAGCAGTTTACTACAGGGTGGTTCACCCCTCCACTTT. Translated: CASSLLQGGSPLHF.

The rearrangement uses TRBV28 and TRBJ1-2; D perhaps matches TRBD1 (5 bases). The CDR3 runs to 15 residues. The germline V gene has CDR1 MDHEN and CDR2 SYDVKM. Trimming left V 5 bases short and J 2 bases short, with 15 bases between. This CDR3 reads CASSLRRGANYGYTF. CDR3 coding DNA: TGTGCCAGCAGTCTAAGAAGGGGCGCGAACTATGGCTACACCTTC.

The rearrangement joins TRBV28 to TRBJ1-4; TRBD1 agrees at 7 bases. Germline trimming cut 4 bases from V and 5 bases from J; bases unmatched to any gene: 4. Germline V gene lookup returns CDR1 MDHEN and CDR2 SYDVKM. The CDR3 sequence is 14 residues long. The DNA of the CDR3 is TGTGCCAGCAGTTCCCCCAGGGGGAATGAAAAACTGTTTTTT. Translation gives CASSSPRGNEKLFF.

CDR3 residues: CATKKGEGPQETQYF. The DNA of the CDR3 is TGTGCCACCAAAAAGGGGGAGGGTCCCCAAGAGACCCAGTACTTC. This chain connects TRBV15 to TRBJ2-5; D might be TRBD2 (7 bases). CDR3 length: 15 amino acids. V gave up 7 bases and J gave up 1 base, with 16 bases separating them. Germline CDR1 is LNHNV and CDR2 is YYDKDF (reference sequence).

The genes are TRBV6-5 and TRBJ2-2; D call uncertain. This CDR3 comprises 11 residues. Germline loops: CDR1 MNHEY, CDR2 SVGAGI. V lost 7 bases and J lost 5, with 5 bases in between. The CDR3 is CASKDTGELFF. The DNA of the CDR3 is TGTGCCAGCAAAGATACCGGGGAGCTGTTTTTT.

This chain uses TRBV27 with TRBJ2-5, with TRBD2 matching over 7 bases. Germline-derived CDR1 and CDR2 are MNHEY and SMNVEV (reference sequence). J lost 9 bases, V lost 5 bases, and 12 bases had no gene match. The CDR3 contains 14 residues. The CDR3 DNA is TGTGCCAGCAGTCCGGGGACGGGGGGTAGGGCCCAGTACTTC. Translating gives CASSPGTGGRAQYF.

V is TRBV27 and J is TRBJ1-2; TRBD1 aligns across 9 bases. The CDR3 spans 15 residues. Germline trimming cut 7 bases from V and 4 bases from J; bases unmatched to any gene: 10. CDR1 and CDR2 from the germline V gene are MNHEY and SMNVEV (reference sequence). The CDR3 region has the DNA TGTGCCAGCACCCCCTCCTGGGACAGGGCCTATGGCTACACCTTC. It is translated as CASTPSWDRAYGYTF.

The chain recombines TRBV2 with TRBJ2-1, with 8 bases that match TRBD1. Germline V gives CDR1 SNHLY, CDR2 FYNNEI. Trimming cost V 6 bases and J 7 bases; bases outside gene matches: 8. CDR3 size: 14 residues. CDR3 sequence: CASRTDRAGNEQFF. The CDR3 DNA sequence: TGTGCCAGCAGGACGGACAGGGCGGGGAATGAGCAGTTCTTC.

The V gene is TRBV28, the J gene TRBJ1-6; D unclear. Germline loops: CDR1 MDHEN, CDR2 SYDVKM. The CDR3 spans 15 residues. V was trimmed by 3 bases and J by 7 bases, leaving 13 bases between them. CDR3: CASSLGAGKNSPLHF. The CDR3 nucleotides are TGTGCCAGCAGTTTGGGAGCCGGTAAAAATTCACCCCTCCACTTT.

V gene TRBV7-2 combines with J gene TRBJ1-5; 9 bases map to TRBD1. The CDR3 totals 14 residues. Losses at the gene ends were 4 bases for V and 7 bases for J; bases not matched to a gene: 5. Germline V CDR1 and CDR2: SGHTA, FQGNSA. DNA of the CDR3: TGTGCCAGCAGCTCGGGACAGGGCGGCCAGCCCCAGCATTTT. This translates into CASSSGQGGQPQHF.

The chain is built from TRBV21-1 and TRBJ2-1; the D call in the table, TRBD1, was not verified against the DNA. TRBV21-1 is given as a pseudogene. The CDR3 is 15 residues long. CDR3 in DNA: TGTGCCAGCAGCAAACCTGCTAGGGGATACAATGAGCAGTTCTTC. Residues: CASSKPARGYNEQFF.

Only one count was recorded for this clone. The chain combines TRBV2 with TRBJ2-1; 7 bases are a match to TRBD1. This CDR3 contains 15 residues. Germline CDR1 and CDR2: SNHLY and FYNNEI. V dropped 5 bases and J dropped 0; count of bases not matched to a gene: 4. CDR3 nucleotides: TGTGCCAGCAGTACGGACAGGAGCTCCTACAATGAGCAGTTCTTC. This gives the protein CASSTDRSSYNEQFF.